This T cell receptor (beta chain) was sequenced in a study of blood T cell repertoires in COVID-19. Patients of the Seattle cohort, enrolled during active infection, were followed longitudinally. This CDR3 comprises 12 residues. Trimming cost V 7 bases and J 4 bases, with 8 bases left between them. Under the authors' procedure: Using reference gene primer amplification, nucleated cell counts were estimated. Assay used: immunoSEQ multiplex PCR; TCRdb lists only in-frame clones, some missing. Clone size and the V and J calls come from that table; the DNA yielded D and trimming. The data hold some 140,000 clones, with roughly 88% observed a single time.

This chain joins TRBV12-3 or TRBV12-4 and TRBJ1-3, with D uncertain. The clonotype comes from a man aged 55 to 70 with COVID-19, enrolled during active disease. Sequenced material: peripheral blood. This CDR3 is CASTTEGNTIYF. The CDR3 DNA reads TGTGCCAGCACCACTGAGGGAAACACCATATATTTT.